Following are 18 T cell receptor beta chains from one sample sequenced in a study of shared clonotypes between healthy human individuals. Sequencing used immunoSEQ multiplex PCR; TCRdb keeps in-frame clones, though not all of them. The table lists 950,000 to 1,300,000 clones, under 80% of them singletons, with about 1.5% in the top ten. The sample consisted of memory CD4+ T cells sorted from blood. Indicated subset: CD45RA-negative fraction. Every receptor here comes from a man younger than 35 in good health.

The genes are TRBV7-2 and TRBJ2-3, with D possibly TRBD1 on 5 matching bases. CDR3 length: 13 amino acids. Trimming shortened V by 1 base and J by 4 bases, and 6 bases separated the two germline ends. Looked up from germline, CDR1 is SGHTA and CDR2 is FQGNSA. CDR3 bases: TGTGCCAGCAGCTTAGTGGGGCCAGATACGCAGTATTTT. Translation: CASSLVGPDTQYF. Combining the CDR3 with reference TRBV7-2 and TRBJ2-3 gives the whole variable domain GAGVSQSPSNKVTEKGKDVELRCDPISGHTALYWYRQSLGQGLEFLIYFQGNSAPDKSGLPSDRFSAERTGGSVSTLTIQRTQQEDSAVYLCASSLVGPDTQYFGPGTRLTVL.

The CDR3 nucleotides are TGTGCCAGCACCGGGACTAGCGGTCGCTACGAGCAGTACTTC. Its translation is CASTGTSGRYEQYF. The V and J genes are TRBV6-4 and TRBJ2-7; 11 bases map to TRBD2. In germline, CDR1 is MRHNA, CDR2 SNTAGT. This CDR3 region has 14 residues. The V and J ends lost 7 bases and 3 bases, in that order; junction bases with no gene match: 5.

This clone was seen only a few times. In DNA, the CDR3 is TGTGCCTGGAGTGGAGGTCTGCTGGGCGGGGGAAACACCATATATTTT. This translates into CAWSGGLLGGGNTIYF. The rearrangement uses TRBV30 and TRBJ1-3; D ambiguous. The germline CDR1 and CDR2 sequences are GTSNPN and SVGIG (reference sequence). The CDR3 covers 16 residues. V was trimmed by 1 base and J by 4 bases, leaving 17 bases between them.

This chain joins TRBV28 and TRBJ2-6; D is ambiguous. This CDR3 region has 14 residues. V was clipped by 5 bases and J by 0 bases, with 5 bases between them. Germline lookup yields CDR1 MDHEN and CDR2 SYDVKM. CDR3 loop: CASSRNSGANVLTF. CDR3 sequence (DNA): TGTGCCAGCAGTAGGAACTCTGGGGCCAACGTCCTGACTTTC.

This chain uses TRBV4-1 with TRBJ2-1; the D gene is possibly TRBD2 (5 bases). Deletions cut 2 bases from V and 0 bases from J, with 11 bases between. Looked up from germline, CDR1 is MGHRA and CDR2 is YSYEKL. CDR3 length: 16 amino acids. CDR3 nucleotide sequence: TGCGCCAGCAGCCAATTTAGCGCCGGCTCCTACAATGAGCAGTTCTTC. Residues: CASSQFSAGSYNEQFF.

V and J are TRBV28 and TRBJ1-2, with D maybe TRBD1 (6 bases). The germline gives CDR1 MDHEN, CDR2 SYDVKM. With 4 bases removed from V and 4 bases from J, the gap between germline ends came to 13 bases. This CDR3 region has 14 residues. CDR3 region: CASSWGGSGYGYTF. DNA for the CDR3: TGTGCCAGCAGTTGGGGGGGCTCGGGCTATGGCTACACCTTC.

This clone was seen just once. This sample also contains other DNA sequences that code for the same CDR3. The V and J genes are TRBV4-1 and TRBJ1-6; no firm D call. CDR3 length: 16 residues. The ends were cut back, 4 bases at V and 5 bases at J, with 15 bases in the middle. The germline gives CDR1 MGHRA, CDR2 YSYEKL. CDR3 nucleotide sequence: TGCGCCAGCAGCCGGGGAGAGGGAGTGGATAATTCACCCCTCCACTTT. Its translation is CASSRGEGVDNSPLHF.

V is TRBV11-2 and J is TRBJ2-5, with 10 bases fitting TRBD2. Looked up from germline, CDR1 is SGHAT and CDR2 is FQNNGV. The CDR3 is made up of 18 amino acids. The V gene end was trimmed by 5 bases and the J gene end by 7 bases; junction bases not matched to a gene: 19. The CDR3 DNA follows: TGTGCCAGCAGCCTCGGGACTAGCGTTAGCTTCTCCGGGGGGACCCAGTACTTC. Its translation is CASSLGTSVSFSGGTQYF.

The chain employs TRBV6-5 and TRBJ2-7, with 7 positions matching TRBD1. J was trimmed by 2 bases and V by 10 bases; bases with no gene match: 8. The CDR3 loop spans 13 amino acids. In germline, CDR1 is MNHEY, CDR2 SVGAGI. The CDR3 DNA is TGTGCCACCCTGGGCACAGGGGCCTACGAGCAGTACTTC. Protein: CATLGTGAYEQYF.

The chain employs TRBV7-8 and TRBJ2-7, with D hard to call. Per the germline V gene, CDR1 is SGHVS and CDR2 is FQNEAQ. V lost 6 bases and J 2 bases, leaving 14 bases between the germline ends. The CDR3 has 14 residues. Written as DNA, the CDR3 is TGTGCCAGCAGTGCCAGCCGAGAACCCTACGAGCAGTACTTC. Translation: CASSASREPYEQYF.

The rearrangement links TRBV10-2 to TRBJ2-7, with TRBD1 matching 7 bases. V lost 6 bases to trimming and J lost 7 bases; unmatched junction nucleotides: 12. Germline-derived CDR1 and CDR2 are WSHSY and SAAADI. The CDR3 loop spans 14 amino acids. In DNA, the CDR3 is TGCGCCAGCAGCCCCGGCAGGGGGATTGGAGAGCAGTACTTC. This sequence encodes CASSPGRGIGEQYF.

This chain links TRBV10-3 with TRBJ2-1, with unresolved D. The V gene's germline CDR1 is ENHRY and CDR2 SYGVKD. Trimming stripped 4 bases from V and 0 bases from J, with 7 bases between. The CDR3 runs 14 residues. The CDR3 loop is CAISASGSYNEQFF. The CDR3 DNA reads TGTGCCATCAGTGCGTCAGGCTCCTACAATGAGCAGTTCTTC.

For this clone: A read error may explain this, as a much larger clone is one base away. The chain employs TRBV11-3 and TRBJ2-7; TRBD1 is a possible D gene (5 bases). The CDR3 is 13 residues long. Trimming took off 1 base at V and 2 bases at J, with 6 bases between the two ends. CDR1 and CDR2 from the germline V gene are SGHNT and YENEEA. The CDR3 DNA sequence: TGTGCCAGCAGCTTAGGCAGGGCCTACGAGCAGTACTTC. Translated: CASSLGRAYEQYF. Full variable domain (outside the CDR3, taken from reference TRBV11-3 and TRBJ2-7): EAGVVQSPRYKIIEKKQPVAFWCNPISGHNTLYWYLQNLGQGPELLIRYENEEAVDDSQLPKDRFSAERLKGVDSTLKIQPAELGDSAVYLCASSLGRAYEQYFGPGTRLTVT.

This clone appeared a few times. The chain links TRBV21-1 to TRBJ2-3; the table's D call, TRBD2, has no DNA check behind it. TRBV21-1 represents a pseudogene. The CDR3 sequence is 14 residues long. The CDR3 spells CASSKVGELRDWHF. The CDR3 DNA sequence: TGTGCCAGCAGCAAAGTCGGGGAATTGAGGGACTGGCATTTT.

The rearrangement links TRBV15 to TRBJ2-5, with a weak D call TRBD2 (7 bases). There are 16 residues in the CDR3. Germline CDR1 is LNHNV and CDR2 is YYDKDF (reference sequence). Trimming stripped 3 bases from V and 4 bases from J, with 18 bases between. The DNA for the CDR3 is TGTGCCACCAGCAGGGGGGGGAACAGGGCCACAGAGACCCAGTACTTC. Residues: CATSRGGNRATETQYF. Filled out from reference TRBV15 and TRBJ2-5, the complete variable domain reads DAMVIQNPRYQVTQFGKPVTLSCSQTLNHNVMYWYQQKSSQAPKLLFHYYDKDFNNEADTPDNFQSRRPNTSFCFLDIRSPGLGDTAMYLCATSRGGNRATETQYFGPGTRLLVL.

This clone has a handful of counts. This chain uses TRBV7-2 with TRBJ1-3; D unclear. This CDR3 is built from 15 residues. In germline, CDR1 is SGHTA, CDR2 FQGNSA. V dropped 5 bases and J dropped 0 bases, with 11 bases sitting between them. CDR3: CASSQTRSSGNTIYF. CDR3 nucleotides: TGTGCCAGCAGCCAAACTCGAAGCTCTGGAAACACCATATATTTT.

The rearrangement joins TRBV7-9 to TRBJ2-2, with D possibly matching TRBD2 (6 bases). Germline-derived CDR1 and CDR2 are SEHNR and FQNEAQ (reference sequence). V lost 1 base to trimming and J lost 5 bases, with 8 bases between them. The CDR3 is 14 residues long. Here the CDR3 DNA reads TGTGCCAGCAGCTTAGGTGGGAGGACCGGGGAGCTGTTTTTT. It yields the protein CASSLGGRTGELFF.

This chain uses TRBV30 with TRBJ1-4; D is unclear. Germline CDR1 GTSNPN, CDR2 SVGIG (reference sequence). V lost 2 bases and J 3 bases, leaving 4 bases between the germline ends. The CDR3 covers 12 residues. The CDR3 nucleotides read TGTGCCTGGAGTAGGGCTAATGAAAAACTGTTTTTT. Its protein is CAWSRANEKLFF. Full variable domain (rest looked up from reference TRBV30 and TRBJ1-4): SQTIHQWPATLVQPVGSPLSLECTVEGTSNPNLYWYRQAAGRGLQLLFYSVGIGQISSEVPQNLSASRPQDRQFILSSKKLLLSDSGFYLCAWSRANEKLFFGSGTQLSVL.